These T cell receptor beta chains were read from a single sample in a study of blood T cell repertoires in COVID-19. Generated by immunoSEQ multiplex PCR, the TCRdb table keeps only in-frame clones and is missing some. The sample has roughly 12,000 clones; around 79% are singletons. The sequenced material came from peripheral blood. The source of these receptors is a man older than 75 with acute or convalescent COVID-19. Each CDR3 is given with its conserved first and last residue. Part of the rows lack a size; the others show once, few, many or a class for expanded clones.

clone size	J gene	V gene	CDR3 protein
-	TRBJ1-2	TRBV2	CASAENFNYGYTF
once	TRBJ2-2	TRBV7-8	CASSARLAGGGELFF
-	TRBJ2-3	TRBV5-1	CASSQLAGGILVDTQYF
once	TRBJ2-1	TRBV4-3	CASSHQGLAGGSSYNEQFF
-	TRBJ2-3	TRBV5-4	CASKGFPGQGNADTQYF
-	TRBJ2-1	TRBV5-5	CASNGQGDLGYEQFF
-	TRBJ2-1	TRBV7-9	CASSLTSGGASEQFF
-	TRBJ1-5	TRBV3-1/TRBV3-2	CASSQDINQPQHF
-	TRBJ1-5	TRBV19	CASTSARGYNQPQHF
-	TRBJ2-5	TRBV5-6	CASDRRGGPLETQYF
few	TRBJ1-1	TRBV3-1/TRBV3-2	CASSQGKGSVTEAFF
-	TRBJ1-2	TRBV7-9	CASSIATGTGIEGYTF
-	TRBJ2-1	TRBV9	CASSPPTSGGVHSYNEQFF
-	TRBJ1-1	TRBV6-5	CASPRDRGMNTEAFF
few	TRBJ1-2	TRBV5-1	CASSAGTYLNYGYTF
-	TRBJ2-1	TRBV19	CASSLDRGLNNEQFF
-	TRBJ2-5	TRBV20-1	CSARLMETQYF
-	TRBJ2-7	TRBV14	CASSRQRTYEQYF
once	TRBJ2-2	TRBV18	CATVPDRGRNTGELFF
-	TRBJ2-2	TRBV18	CASSPGTGNTGELFF
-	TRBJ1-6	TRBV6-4	CASSDTTGMGSPLHF
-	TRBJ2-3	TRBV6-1	CASSEVLAGGRSTDTQYF
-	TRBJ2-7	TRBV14	CASSQETGEGTYEQYF
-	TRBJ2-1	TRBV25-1	CASSLGVIWTSGGEQFF
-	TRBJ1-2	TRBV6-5	CASRSLERNYGYTF
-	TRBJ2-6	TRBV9	CASSAHGGSSGANVLTF
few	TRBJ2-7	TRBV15	CATSRPGIQGRVEQYF
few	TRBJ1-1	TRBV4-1	CASSQLGQGASYTEAFF
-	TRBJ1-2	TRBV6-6	CASANTLYGYTF
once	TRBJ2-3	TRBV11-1	CASSLWSADTQYF
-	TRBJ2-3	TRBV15	CATSPRGQGAADTQYF
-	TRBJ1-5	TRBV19	CASRDRVGEQPQHF
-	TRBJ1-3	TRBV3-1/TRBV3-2	CASSGSNHARNTIYF
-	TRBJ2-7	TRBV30	CAWRATSGGLQYF
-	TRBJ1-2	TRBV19	CASSLHTGDINYGYTF
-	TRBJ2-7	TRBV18	CASSSDRWEQYF
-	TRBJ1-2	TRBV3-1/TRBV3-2	CASSQDPQAAGIYGYTF